What follows are 21 T cell receptor beta chains derived from one specimen sequenced in a study of T cells after yellow fever vaccination (dated by TCRdb to about 2019). The treatment or condition label, as the study defines it: live attenuated yellow fever vaccine strain. Libraries were prepared through 5' RACE. The listed sequencing device is Illumina HiSeq 2500. TCRdb trimmed the raw reads at Q25, called clones with MiXCR and kept productive beta chains. Entries that share a CDR3 protein sequence are merged under the most common genes and DNA. Counted in this sample were about 550,000 distinct CDR3 sequences; about 19% of them appeared once. The ten largest account for roughly an eighth of the sample. The sample was PBMCs, taken 15 days after the yellow fever booster vaccination. Receptors were obtained from a man aged 30 to 45 who received the YFV17D yellow fever vaccine.

This clonotype appeared a single time. The genes are TRBV19 and TRBJ2-5, with 10 bases lining up with TRBD1. Germline trimming cut 6 bases from V and 3 bases from J; bases unmatched to any gene: 10. The CDR3 is made up of 16 amino acids. The germline gives CDR1 LNHDA, CDR2 SQIVND (reference sequence). The CDR3 nucleotides read TGTGCCAGTAGCAGAGAACCGGGACAGGGGAAAGAGACCCAGTACTTC. It is translated as CASSREPGQGKETQYF.

Only a few counts were recorded for this clonotype. This chain uses TRBV5-1 with TRBJ2-7; TRBD1 is a possible D gene (6 bases). The V end lost 0 bases, the J end lost 1 base, and 11 bases lay between the germline ends. The CDR3 consists of 15 residues. CDR1 SGHRS and CDR2 YFSETQ come from the germline V gene. DNA of the CDR3: TGCGCCAGCAGCTTGGGGGGGCAACCGTCCTACGAGCAGTACTTC. Protein: CASSLGGQPSYEQYF.

This clonotype was seen more than once but under ten times. The V call is TRBV5-1, the J call TRBJ2-7; D possibly corresponds to TRBD1 (5 bases). CDR1 is SGHRS, CDR2 YFSETQ, per germline. This CDR3 is 11 amino acids long. Trimming removed 4 bases at V and 6 bases at J, with 8 bases between. CDR3 sequence (DNA): TGCGCCAGCAGCATCAGGGCCGAGCAGTACTTC. Amino acid sequence: CASSIRAEQYF.

This chain connects TRBV7-2 to TRBJ2-7; D tentatively fits TRBD1 or TRBD2 (6 bases each). The germline V and J ends were trimmed by 5 bases and 3 bases, with 11 bases remaining between them. Germline V lookup: CDR1 SGHTA, CDR2 FQGNSA. The CDR3 contains 13 residues. This CDR3 reads CASSQRGDYEQYF. CDR3 DNA: TGTGCCAGCAGCCAGAGGGGGGACTACGAGCAGTACTTC.

This clonotype was picked up a small number of times. The chain couples TRBV5-1 to TRBJ2-1, with D tentatively TRBD1 (5 bases). Germline CDR1 and CDR2: SGHRS and YFSETQ. Trimming removed 5 bases from V and 0 bases from J, with 6 bases in between. This CDR3 region has 13 residues. For the CDR3, the DNA is TGCGCCAGCAGACAGGTCTCCTACAATGAGCAGTTCTTC. Protein product: CASRQVSYNEQFF.

The J gene is TRBJ2-7, the V gene TRBV5-1; 9 bases line up with TRBD1. CDR3 size: 15 residues. Germline CDR1 and CDR2: SGHRS and YFSETQ. V dropped 0 bases and J dropped 7; count of bases not matched to a gene: 8. The chain's CDR3 is CASSLEGQGFGEQYF. The CDR3 coding sequence is TGCGCCAGCAGCTTGGAGGGACAGGGTTTCGGGGAGCAGTACTTC.

Ten or more counts support this clonotype. The rearrangement uses TRBV5-1 and TRBJ1-1, with TRBD1 matching over 7 bases. The CDR3 spans 14 residues. Per the germline V gene, CDR1 is SGHRS and CDR2 is YFSETQ. The junction had 6 bases not matched to a gene; V was cut back by 3 bases and J by 4 bases. CDR3 coding DNA: TGCGCCAGCAGCTCACAGGGGTTGGGCACTGAAGCTTTCTTT. It is translated as CASSSQGLGTEAFF.

This clonotype was detected a few times. The chain has TRBV20-1 and TRBJ1-1; no definite D call. V was clipped by 5 bases and J by 1 base, with 8 bases between them. Germline lookup yields CDR1 DFQATT and CDR2 SNEGSKA (reference sequence). The CDR3 totals 12 residues. Here the CDR3 reads CSAGPSNTEAFF. In DNA, the CDR3 is TGCAGTGCTGGCCCATCGAACACTGAAGCTTTCTTT.

In DNA form, the CDR3 reads TGTGCCAGCTCCCCAGGGACAGGTGATACGCAGTATTTT. Translating gives CASSPGTGDTQYF. J is TRBJ2-3 and V is TRBV18; 8 nucleotides align to TRBD1. The germline V gene has CDR1 KGHSH and CDR2 LQKENI. The V gene end was trimmed by 6 bases and the J gene end by 6 bases; junction bases not matched to a gene: 5. CDR3 length equals 13 residues.

This clonotype has a handful of counts. This chain links TRBV20-1 with TRBJ2-1, with TRBD2 matching over 11 bases. Looked up from germline, CDR1 is DFQATT and CDR2 is SNEGSKA (reference sequence). The CDR3 runs to 14 residues. The CDR3, as DNA: TGCAGCGTTGAGGTAGGGACTAGCGGCAATGAGCAGTTCTTC. This translates into CSVEVGTSGNEQFF.

The V gene is TRBV5-1, the J gene TRBJ2-3; D is ambiguous. This CDR3 is built from 15 residues. Germline loops: CDR1 SGHRS, CDR2 YFSETQ. Trimming shortened V by 2 bases and J by 10 bases, and 20 bases separated the two germline ends. The CDR3 DNA sequence: TGCGCCAGCAGCTTAACGGAAGCGAGACCCACTGCGCAGTATTTT. Translation: CASSLTEARPTAQYF. Complete variable domain (other parts from reference TRBV5-1 and TRBJ2-3): KAGVTQTPRYLIKTRGQQVTLSCSPISGHRSVSWYQQTPGQGLQFLFEYFSETQRNKGNFPGRFSGRQFSNSRSEMNVSTLELGDSALYLCASSLTEARPTAQYFGPGTRLTVL.

As to this clonotype: Its ends do not fully match the called genes, so a read error is possible. This chain joins TRBV2 and TRBJ2-1; 7 positions agree with TRBD2. Germline values: CDR1 SNHLY, CDR2 FYNNEI. This CDR3 contains 12 residues. The CDR3 DNA sequence: TGTGCCAGTAGTGGGACTATAAATGGGCAGTTCTTC. Translating gives CASSGTINGQFF.

The J gene is TRBJ2-1, the V gene TRBV5-6; TRBD2 aligns across 7 bases. The CDR3 sequence is 15 residues long. The germline CDR1 and CDR2 sequences are SGHDT and YYEEEE. The junction had 3 bases not matched to a gene; V was cut back by 1 base and J by 2 bases. CDR3 nucleotides: TGTGCCAGCAGCTTGCAGCGGGAAACCTACAATGAGCAGTTCTTC. Protein product: CASSLQRETYNEQFF.

V is TRBV7-2 and J is TRBJ2-7; D perhaps matches TRBD2 (5 bases). This CDR3 region has 14 residues. The V gene lost 5 bases and the J gene lost 9 bases, with 20 bases spanning the gap. CDR1 SGHTA and CDR2 FQGNSA come from the germline V gene. The CDR3 DNA follows: TGTGCCAGCAGCCCCGGCGGGCCTCGGATAAGGCAGTACTTC. Protein sequence: CASSPGGPRIRQYF.

This chain links TRBV20-1 with TRBJ2-5; TRBD1 might be the D (6 bases). The CDR3 length is 17 residues. Germline CDR1 is DFQATT and CDR2 is SNEGSKA (reference sequence). V lost 0 bases and J lost 5, with 22 bases in between. CDR3 sequence (DNA): TGCAGTGCTAGAGACCCCGGGGTGGGGGCTGTGGGGGAGACCCAGTACTTC. Protein sequence: CSARDPGVGAVGETQYF.

This chain joins TRBV9 and TRBJ2-1; D gene unclear. Germline values: CDR1 SGDLS, CDR2 YYNGEE. The V end lost 0 bases, the J end lost 1 base, and 11 bases lay between the germline ends. CDR3 length: 16 amino acids. CDR3 amino acids: CASSVDSSQSYNEQFF. The CDR3 DNA is TGTGCCAGCAGCGTAGACAGTAGCCAATCCTACAATGAGCAGTTCTTC. Full variable domain (rest looked up from reference TRBV9 and TRBJ2-1): DSGVTQTPKHLITATGQRVTLRCSPRSGDLSVYWYQQSLDQGLQFLIQYYNGEERAKGNILERFSAQQFPDLHSELNLSSLELGDSALYFCASSVDSSQSYNEQFFGPGTRLTVL.

This clonotype was seen only a few times. CDR3 region: CASSTRGLYTEAFF. CDR3 sequence (DNA): TGTGCCAGCAGTACAAGGGGGCTCTACACTGAAGCTTTCTTT. V gene TRBV12-3 or TRBV12-4 combines with J gene TRBJ1-1, with 7 bases fitting TRBD1. The CDR3 totals 14 residues. The ends lost 5 bases at V and 3 bases at J; junction bases unmatched: 6.

This clonotype was found many times. The junction shows a germline mismatch at one end, possibly a read error. The genes are TRBV5-1 and TRBJ2-1; weak D call: TRBD2 (5 bases). The CDR3 loop spans 13 amino acids. CDR1 and CDR2 (germline): SGHRS, YFSETQ. The DNA of the CDR3 is TGTGCCAGCAGCCCGGACTCATACAATGAGCAGTTCTTC. Its translation is CASSPDSYNEQFF. The full variable domain, with the rest looked up from reference TRBV5-1 and TRBJ2-1, is KAGVTQTPRYLIKTRGQQVTLSCSPISGHRSVSWYQQTPGQGLQFLFEYFSETQRNKGNFPGRFSGRQFSNSRSEMNVSTLELGDSALYLCASSPDSYNEQFFGPGTRLTVL.

This clonotype occurred a few times. The gene calls are TRBV7-6 and TRBJ1-1; perhaps TRBD1 as D (5 bases). Trimming shortened V by 7 bases and J by 6 bases, and 15 bases separated the two germline ends. Germline lookup yields CDR1 SGHVS and CDR2 FNYEAQ. This CDR3 region has 13 residues. The CDR3 here is CASIGGEVAEAFF. CDR3 DNA: TGTGCCAGCATTGGGGGGGAGGTCGCTGAAGCTTTCTTT. The entire variable domain, with the rest obtained from reference TRBV7-6 and TRBJ1-1, is as follows: GAGVSQSPRYKVTKRGQDVALRCDPISGHVSLYWYRQALGQGPEFLTYFNYEAQQDKSGLPNDRFSAERPEGSISTLTIQRTEQRDSAMYRCASIGGEVAEAFFGQGTRLTVV.

CDR3 sequence: CSAGAGINIQYF. As DNA, the CDR3 is TGCAGCGCTGGGGCAGGGATTAACATTCAGTACTTC. The V call is TRBV29-1, the J call TRBJ2-4, with D possibly matching TRBD1 (5 bases). The CDR3 runs to 12 residues. Germline CDR1 is SQVTM and CDR2 is ANQGSEA. V was clipped by 7 bases and J by 7 bases, with 14 bases between them. Together with reference TRBV29-1 and TRBJ2-4, the CDR3 gives the full variable domain: SAVISQKPSRDICQRGTSLTIQCQVDSQVTMMFWYRQQPGQSLTLIATANQGSEATYESGFVIDKFPISRPNLTFSTLTVSNMSPEDSSIYLCSAGAGINIQYFGAGTRLSVL.

This clonotype came up a few times. V gene TRBV20-1 combines with J gene TRBJ2-7, with D maybe TRBD2 (6 bases). V dropped 8 bases and J dropped 5 bases, with 13 bases sitting between them. CDR1 and CDR2 (germline): DFQATT, SNEGSKA (reference sequence). The CDR3 covers 11 residues. CDR3 in amino acids: CSPTGSHEQYF. CDR3 bases: TGCAGTCCTACCGGGAGCCACGAGCAGTACTTC.